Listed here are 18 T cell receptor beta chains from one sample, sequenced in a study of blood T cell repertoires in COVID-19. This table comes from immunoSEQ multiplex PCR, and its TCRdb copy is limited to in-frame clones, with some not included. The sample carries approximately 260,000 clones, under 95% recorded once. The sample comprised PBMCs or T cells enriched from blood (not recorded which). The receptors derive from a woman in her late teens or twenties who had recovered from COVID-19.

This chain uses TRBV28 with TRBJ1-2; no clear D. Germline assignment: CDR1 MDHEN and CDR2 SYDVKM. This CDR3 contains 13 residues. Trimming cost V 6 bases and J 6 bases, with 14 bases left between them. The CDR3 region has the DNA TGTGCCAGCAGCCTCGGACTATCGGATGGCTACACCTTC. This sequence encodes CASSLGLSDGYTF.

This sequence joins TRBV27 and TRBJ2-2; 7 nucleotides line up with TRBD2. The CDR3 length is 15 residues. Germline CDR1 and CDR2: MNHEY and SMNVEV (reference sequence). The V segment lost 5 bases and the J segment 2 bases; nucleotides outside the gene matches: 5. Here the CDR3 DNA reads TGTGCCAGCAGTGGTCCGGGACTAAACACCGGGGAGCTGTTTTTT. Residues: CASSGPGLNTGELFF.

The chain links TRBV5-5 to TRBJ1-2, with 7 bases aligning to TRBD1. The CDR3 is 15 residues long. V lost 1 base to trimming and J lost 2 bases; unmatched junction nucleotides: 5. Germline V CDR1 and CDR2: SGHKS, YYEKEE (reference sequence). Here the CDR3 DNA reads TGTGCCAGCAGCTTGACAGGGGAAGGGAACTATGGCTACACCTTC. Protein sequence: CASSLTGEGNYGYTF.

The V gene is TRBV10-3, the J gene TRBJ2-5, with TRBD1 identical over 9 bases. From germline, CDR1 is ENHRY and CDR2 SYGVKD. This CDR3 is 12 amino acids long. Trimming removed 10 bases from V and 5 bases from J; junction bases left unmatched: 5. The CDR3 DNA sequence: TGTGCCACCCTAGGACAGGGGGAGACCCAGTACTTC. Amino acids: CATLGQGETQYF.

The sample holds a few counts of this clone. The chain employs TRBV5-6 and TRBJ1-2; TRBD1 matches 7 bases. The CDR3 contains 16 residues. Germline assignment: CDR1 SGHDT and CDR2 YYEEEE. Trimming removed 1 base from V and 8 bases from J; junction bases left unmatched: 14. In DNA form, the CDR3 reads TGTGCCAGCAGCTTGCACAGGGGCTATTATCAGGGCGGCTACACCTTC. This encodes CASSLHRGYYQGGYTF.

CDR3 protein: CSVGGPGELFF. Here the CDR3 DNA reads TGCAGCGTGGGAGGGCCCGGGGAGCTGTTTTTT. The V gene is TRBV29-1, the J gene TRBJ2-2, with TRBD2 identical over 7 bases. The germline V gene has CDR1 SQVTM and CDR2 ANQGSEA. The trim removed 6 bases at V and 6 bases at J, leaving 1 base unmatched. CDR3 length: 11 residues.

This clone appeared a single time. In DNA, the CDR3 is TGTGCCACCAGTGATTCCGGGACAGCTCGAGGCAATCAGCCCCAGCATTTT. Its translation: CATSDSGTARGNQPQHF. This rearrangement joins TRBV24-1 to TRBJ1-5, with 7 bases matching TRBD1. Germline CDR1 KGHDR, CDR2 SFDVKD. This CDR3 has 17 residues. J was trimmed by 2 bases and V by 2 bases; bases with no gene match: 8.

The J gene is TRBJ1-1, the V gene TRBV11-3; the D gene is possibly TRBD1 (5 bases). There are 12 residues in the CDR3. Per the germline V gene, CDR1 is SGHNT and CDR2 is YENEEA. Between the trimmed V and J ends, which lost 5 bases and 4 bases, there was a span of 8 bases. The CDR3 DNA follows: TGTGCCAGCAGCAGGGGAATCACTGAAGCTTTCTTT. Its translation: CASSRGITEAFF.

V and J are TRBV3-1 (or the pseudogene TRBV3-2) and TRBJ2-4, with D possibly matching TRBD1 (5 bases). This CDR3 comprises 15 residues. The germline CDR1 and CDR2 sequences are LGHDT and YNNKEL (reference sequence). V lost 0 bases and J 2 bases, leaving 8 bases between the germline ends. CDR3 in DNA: TGTGCCAGCAGCCAAGACCCAGGGTCCAAAAACATTCAGTACTTC. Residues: CASSQDPGSKNIQYF.

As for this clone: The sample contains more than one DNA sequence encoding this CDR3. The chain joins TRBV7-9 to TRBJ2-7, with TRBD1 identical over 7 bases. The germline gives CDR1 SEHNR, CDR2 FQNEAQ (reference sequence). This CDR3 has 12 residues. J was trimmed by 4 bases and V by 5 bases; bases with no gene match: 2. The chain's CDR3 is CASSPTGYEQYF. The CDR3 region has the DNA TGTGCCAGCAGCCCGACAGGGTACGAGCAGTACTTC.

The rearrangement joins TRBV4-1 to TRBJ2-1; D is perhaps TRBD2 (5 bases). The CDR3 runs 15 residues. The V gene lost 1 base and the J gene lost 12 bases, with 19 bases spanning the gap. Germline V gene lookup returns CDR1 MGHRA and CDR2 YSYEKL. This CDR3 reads CASSQVQGGQLGQFF. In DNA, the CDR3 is TGCGCCAGCAGCCAAGTCCAAGGCGGGCAGCTCGGGCAGTTCTTC.

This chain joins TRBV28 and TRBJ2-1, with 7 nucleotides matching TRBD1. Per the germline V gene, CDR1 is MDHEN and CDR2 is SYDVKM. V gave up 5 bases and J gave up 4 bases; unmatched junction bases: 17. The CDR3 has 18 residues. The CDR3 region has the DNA TGTGCCAGCAGTCCCCGCCCCCTCAGGGGGACGAGGTACAATGAGCAGTTCTTC. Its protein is CASSPRPLRGTRYNEQFF.

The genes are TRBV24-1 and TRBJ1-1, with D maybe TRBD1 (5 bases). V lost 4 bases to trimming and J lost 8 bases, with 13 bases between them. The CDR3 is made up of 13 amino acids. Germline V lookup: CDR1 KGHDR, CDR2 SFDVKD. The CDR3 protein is CATSESWAGEAFF. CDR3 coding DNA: TGTGCCACCAGTGAGTCCTGGGCAGGGGAAGCTTTCTTT.

The CDR3 nucleotides read TGTGCCAGCAGCTTCTCCGGGGGTACCTACAATGAGCAGTTCTTC. Encoded protein: CASSFSGGTYNEQFF. V and J are TRBV7-3 and TRBJ2-1; perhaps TRBD2 as D (6 bases). The V gene lost 3 bases and the J gene lost 2 bases, with 11 bases spanning the gap. The V gene's germline CDR1 is SGHTA and CDR2 FQGTGA. The CDR3 runs 15 residues.

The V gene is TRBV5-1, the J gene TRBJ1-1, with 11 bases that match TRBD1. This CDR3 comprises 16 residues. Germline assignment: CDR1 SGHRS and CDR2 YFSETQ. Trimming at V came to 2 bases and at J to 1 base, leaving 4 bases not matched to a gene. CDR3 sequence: CASSFGTGGTNTEAFF. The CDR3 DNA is TGCGCCAGCAGCTTCGGGACAGGGGGGACGAACACTGAAGCTTTCTTT.

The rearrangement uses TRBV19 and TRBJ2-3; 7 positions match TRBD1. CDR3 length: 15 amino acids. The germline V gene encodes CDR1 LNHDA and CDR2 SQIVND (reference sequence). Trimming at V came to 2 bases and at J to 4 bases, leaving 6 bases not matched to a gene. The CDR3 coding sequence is TGTGCCAGTAGTATACAGACAGGGCGGTCAGATACGCAGTATTTT. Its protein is CASSIQTGRSDTQYF.

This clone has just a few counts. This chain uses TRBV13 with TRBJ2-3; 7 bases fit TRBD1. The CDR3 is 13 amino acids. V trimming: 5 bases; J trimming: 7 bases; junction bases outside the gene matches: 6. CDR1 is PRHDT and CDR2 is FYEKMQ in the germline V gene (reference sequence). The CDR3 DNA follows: TGTGCCAGCAGCCGCCGGGACAGCAATACGCAGTATTTT. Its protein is CASSRRDSNTQYF.

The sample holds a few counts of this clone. CDR3 DNA: TGTGCCAGCAGCCGGGGTGGAGGGGTACCCGGGGAGCTGTTTTTT. As protein: CASSRGGGVPGELFF. The rearrangement links TRBV6-6 to TRBJ2-2; a possible D gene is TRBD2 (6 bases). Germline CDR1 and CDR2: MNHNY and SVGAGI (reference sequence). Trimming removed 6 bases at V and 6 bases at J, with 17 bases between. The CDR3 is 15 amino acids.